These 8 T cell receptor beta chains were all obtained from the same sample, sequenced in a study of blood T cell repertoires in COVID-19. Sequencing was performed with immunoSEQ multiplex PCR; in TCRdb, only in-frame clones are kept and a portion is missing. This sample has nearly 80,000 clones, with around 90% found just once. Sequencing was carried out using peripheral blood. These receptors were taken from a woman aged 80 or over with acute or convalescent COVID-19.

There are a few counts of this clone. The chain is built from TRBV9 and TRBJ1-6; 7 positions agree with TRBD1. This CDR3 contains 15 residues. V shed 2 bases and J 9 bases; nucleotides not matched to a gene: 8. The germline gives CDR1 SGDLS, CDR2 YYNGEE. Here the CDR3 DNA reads TGTGCCAGCAGCGTGACTAAAGACAGGGTTTCACCCCTCCACTTT. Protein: CASSVTKDRVSPLHF.

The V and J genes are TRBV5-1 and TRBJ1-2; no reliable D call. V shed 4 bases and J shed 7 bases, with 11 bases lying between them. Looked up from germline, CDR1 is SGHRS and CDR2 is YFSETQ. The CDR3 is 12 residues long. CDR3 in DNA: TGCGCCAGCAGCGTGTCAATGAGTGGCTACACCTTC. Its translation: CASSVSMSGYTF. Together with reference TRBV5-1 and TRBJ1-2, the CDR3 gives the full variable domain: KAGVTQTPRYLIKTRGQQVTLSCSPISGHRSVSWYQQTPGQGLQFLFEYFSETQRNKGNFPGRFSGRQFSNSRSEMNVSTLELGDSALYLCASSVSMSGYTFGSGTRLTVV.

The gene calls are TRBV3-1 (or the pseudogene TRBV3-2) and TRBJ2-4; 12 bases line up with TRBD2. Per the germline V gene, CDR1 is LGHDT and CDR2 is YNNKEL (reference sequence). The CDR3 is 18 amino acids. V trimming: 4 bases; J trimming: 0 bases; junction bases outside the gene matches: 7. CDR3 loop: CASSPGLAGFLAKNIQYF. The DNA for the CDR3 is TGTGCCAGCAGCCCCGGACTAGCGGGGTTTTTAGCCAAAAACATTCAGTACTTC.

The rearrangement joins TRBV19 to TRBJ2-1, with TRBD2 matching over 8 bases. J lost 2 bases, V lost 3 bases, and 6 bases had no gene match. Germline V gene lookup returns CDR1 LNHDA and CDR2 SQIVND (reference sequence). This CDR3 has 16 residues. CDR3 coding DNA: TGTGCCAGTAGTATTTGGGGGACTAGGGCCTACAATGAGCAGTTCTTC. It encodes CASSIWGTRAYNEQFF.

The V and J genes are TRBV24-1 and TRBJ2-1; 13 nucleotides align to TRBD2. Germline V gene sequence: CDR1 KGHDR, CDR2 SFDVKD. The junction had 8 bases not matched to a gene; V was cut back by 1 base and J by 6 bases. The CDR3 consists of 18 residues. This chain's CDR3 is CATSDFGITSGRANEQFF. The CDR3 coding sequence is TGTGCCACCAGTGATTTTGGTATTACTAGCGGGAGGGCCAATGAGCAGTTCTTC.

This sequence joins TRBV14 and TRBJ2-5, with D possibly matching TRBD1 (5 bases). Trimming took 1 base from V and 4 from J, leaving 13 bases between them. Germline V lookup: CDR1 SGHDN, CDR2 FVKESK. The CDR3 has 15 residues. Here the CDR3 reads CASSQGWGRVETQYF. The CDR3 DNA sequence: TGTGCCAGCAGCCAAGGATGGGGCAGGGTAGAGACCCAGTACTTC.

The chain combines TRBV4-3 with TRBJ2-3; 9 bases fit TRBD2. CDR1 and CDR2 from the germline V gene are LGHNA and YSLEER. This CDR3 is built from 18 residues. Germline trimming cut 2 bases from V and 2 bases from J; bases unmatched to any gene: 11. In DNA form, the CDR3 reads TGCGCCAGCAGCCAACACGAAAGCGGGGGGACTTACACAGATACGCAGTATTTT. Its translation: CASSQHESGGTYTDTQYF.

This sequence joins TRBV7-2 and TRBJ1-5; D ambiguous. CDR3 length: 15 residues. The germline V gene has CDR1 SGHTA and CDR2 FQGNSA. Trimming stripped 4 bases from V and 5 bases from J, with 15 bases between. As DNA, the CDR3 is TGTGCCAGCAGCTCATCAGCGGGAAGTGATCAGCCCCAGCATTTT. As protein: CASSSSAGSDQPQHF.